This entry concerns a single TCR beta chain. This PCR relied on a set of 60 Vbeta primers and 13 Jbeta primers. Produced via immunoSEQ multiplex PCR; TCRdb's table is partial and in-frame only. Among roughly 180,000 clones, around 80% were seen once, and the ten largest hold roughly 3.5%. The entry originates in a study of cytomegalovirus exposure and HLA in healthy donors. Study in general: A previous analysis identified 100 million or so unique TCR beta sequences derived from about 180 million T cells.

Germline loops: CDR1 SNHLY, CDR2 FYNNEI. Unmatched junction bases numbered 5, after V lost 6 bases and J lost 9 bases. The CDR3 covers 13 residues. The receptor was derived from a woman aged 60-75 years in good health and CMV-seropositive. Sequencing used PBMCs. V gene TRBV2 combines with J gene TRBJ1-6; 7 bases are a match to TRBD1. CDR3 DNA: TGTGCCAGCAGGACAGGGTCTGGTTCACCCCTCCACTTT. Translation: CASRTGSGSPLHF.